The entry that follows covers one TCR beta chain sequence. This entry belongs to a study of OX40 agonist ivuxolimab in advanced cancers. Study at large: Ivuxolimab, which patients received intravenously every 2 weeks, was dosed at 0.01 to 10 mg/kg.

The CDR3 runs to 11 residues. Deletions cut 9 bases from V and 13 bases from J, with 13 bases between. Looked up from germline, CDR1 is WNHNN and CDR2 is SYGVQD (reference sequence). Measured with immunoSEQ multiplex PCR; TCRdb has only the in-frame clones, and not every one. Found here are 70,000 to 95,000 clones, 92% of them singletons; the top ten hold roughly 0.5%. Sequencing was performed on CD4+ or CD8+ T cells sorted from blood, taken in a trial of the OX40 agonist ivuxolimab. This chain links TRBV10-1 with TRBJ1-6; D not certain. The TCR originated in an adult with an advanced solid tumor such as melanoma, head and neck, liver or kidney cancer. CDR3: CARGPSGPLHF. In DNA form, the CDR3 reads TGCGCCAGAGGTCCATCGGGGCCCCTCCACTTT.